Described below is a single T cell receptor (beta chain) sequence and its context. Its specific antigen is unknown. The input lacks base qualities; no much larger clone sits a single base away. The data stem from a study of blood T cell repertoires in COVID-19 (TCRdb year 2020). About the investigation overall: Samples covering the acute and convalescent phases of COVID-19 were provided by collaborators in the United States, Italy and Spain. The prospective study material was composed of cDNA or gDNA derived from T cells, B-cell-depleted T cells, or PBMCs. The dataset comprised deeply sampled blood TCRbeta repertoires from subjects exposed to, actively infected with, or recovered from COVID-19. The repertoires were made available in a free public database intended to serve as a resource for research on the immune response to SARS-CoV-2. The samples were drawn from two sources: the first 160 participants of the ongoing ImmuneRACE study, and 950 to 1,500 subjects contributed by 6 global collaborators. A de-identified subject ID, COVID-19 status, age in years and sex were almost always included in the sample metadata. Where HLA class I and class II types were available, the types were taken from metadata supplied by the sample provider, not from assay-based typing.

CDR1 and CDR2, looked up from the germline V gene, are SGHVS and FQNEAQ. The CDR3, cysteine through phenylalanine, is 16 amino acids long. Left in the record is the CDR3 DNA by itself, 48 bases read in frame from the first base. V and J are trimmed by 5 bases and 6 bases, and the gene matches miss 14 bases of the junction. Overall study results and their limits: Clinical and demographic metadata were provided uncurated, with the amount varying by source and participant.

TCRbeta CDR3 regions were amplified from genomic DNA by means of the immunoSEQ Assay, a bias-controlled multiplex PCR. The study's own analysis went as follows. Within the assay, amplification of reference gene primers was used to estimate how many nucleated cells each sample contained. Sequence reads were collapsed and filtered to measure the absolute abundance of every unique TCRbeta CDR3 rearrangement. For each sample, productive Simpson clonality was calculated as the square root of Simpson's diversity index over productive rearrangements. The table was pulled from immuneACCESS by TCRdb, which kept in-frame rearrangements only. Such tables lose some clones; where checked, under half of the loss comes from unresolved V genes, and the rest has no known cause. That table gives V, J and clone size, and the DNA gave D and trimming. Within this sample are about 190,000 clones, with 84% of them counted one time only. The biggest ten clones account for more than 3% of the sample.

Participants in the prospective study were enrolled through a virtual design, were aged about 18 to 90 years, and lived in 24 United States geographic areas. Cohort assignment in the prospective study relied on participant-reported clinical history from a screening survey and a study questionnaire. Exposed participants were defined as having been in contact with someone with a PCR-confirmed or clinician-diagnosed COVID-19 case within 2 weeks of study entry. Each participant in the prospective study had whole blood, serum and a nasopharyngeal or oropharyngeal swab collected by mobile phlebotomists. Participants in the prospective study had the option to provide additional blood draws and questionnaires over an approximately two-month period. Blood samples from the prospective study were shipped frozen or at room temperature prior to DNA extraction.

Sequenced material: PBMCs or T cells enriched from blood (not recorded which). The TCR comes from a woman in her twenties or thirties who had been exposed to COVID-19. Here the chain combines TRBV7-8 and TRBJ2-7; 9 central nucleotides agree with TRBD2. The DNA sequence follows: TGTGCCAGCAGCCCGAGCGGGCGGGGGGGCCTCCGCGAGCAGTACTTC. This gives the protein CASSPSGRGGLREQYF. Extended through the reference TRBV7-8 and TRBJ2-7 proteins, this CDR3 yields the full variable domain: GAGVSQSPRYKVAKRGQDVALRCDPISGHVSLFWYQQALGQGPEFLTYFQNEAQLDKSGLPSDRFFAERPEGSVSTLKIQRTQQEDSAVYLCASSPSGRGGLREQYFGPGTRLTVT.